There are a few counts of the clone carrying this T cell receptor (beta chain). Its target is unknown. The source material, RNA transcripts, was used to amplify TCR beta CDR3 regions. A first-round RT-PCR of the TCR CDR3 used the HTBI primer set. TCRdb called the multiplex PCR reads again in MiXCR, with one record for every CDR3 protein. The sample lists about 500,000 distinct CDR3 sequences, 16% occurring once. The CDR3 extends over 14 amino acids. Trimming removed 3 bases at V and 3 bases at J, with 15 bases between. Germline assignment: CDR1 GTSNPN and CDR2 SVGIG (reference sequence). The entry originates in a study of T cells in Graves' hyperthyroidism and ophthalmopathy. As for the study in general: Staff took peripheral blood when the initial diagnosis was made, before any treatment began.

Findings of the study overall: Blood held most thyroid clonotypes expanded above 0.001 frequency.

Patients between 18 and 65 years old had hyperthyroidism, newly diagnosed and lasting under 2 months. This chain links TRBV30 with TRBJ2-7; weak D call: TRBD2 (6 bases). The receptor was derived from a woman under 30 with Graves' hyperthyroidism. The source material was blood. The CDR3: CAWSTGTDYYEQYF. For the CDR3, the DNA is TGTGCCTGGAGCACCGGGACGGACTACTACGAGCAGTACTTC.